This T cell receptor (beta chain) derives from a study of T cells in tuberculosis listed by TCRdb under 2018. For the wider study: In the study, CD1B tetramers and high-throughput TCR immunosequencing were combined to characterize T cells specific for the mycobacterial lipid antigen glucose monomycolate (GMM). In a South African clinical cohort, IGRA-negative adolescents, IGRA-positive adolescents with latent tuberculosis and adults with active tuberculosis were compared, with under 12 people in each group. PBMC from patients with active tuberculosis were archived either before the start of standard anti-tuberculosis treatment or within 7 days of starting that treatment. The paper as a whole reports these results and caveats: Clinical samples were chosen by availability of cryopreserved specimens, and active tuberculosis cases were adults while controls were adolescents. The smaller NN-distances were partly driven by shorter CDR3-alpha lengths in active tuberculosis patients, and the difference for TCR-beta did not reach statistical significance. Using GEM motif frequencies, a classifier achieved 60% to 70% accuracy, whereas a classifier built on the diverse GMM-specific repertoire got to approximately 88% accuracy (AUROC 0.8 to 0.95). Smaller mean NN-distances to GMM-specific TCRs were observed in active tuberculosis TCR-alpha repertoires than in IGRA-negative controls, suggesting clonal expansion of GMM-specific TCRs.

Regarding this clone: It has no known antigen specificity. The sample holds no much larger clone one base away, and base qualities are not on file.

Taken from the germline V gene, the CDR1 and CDR2 loops are MGHDK and SYGVNS. The germline V and J ends show losses of 7 bases and 4 bases respectively, and no gene match explains 6 bases of the junction. From its cysteine to its phenylalanine, the CDR3 spans 13 amino acids. CDR3 DNA only is kept here, 39 bases in frame from base 1. The immunoSEQ multiplex PCR assay was used to generate TCR libraries, with TCR-beta and/or TCR-alpha/delta assays applied to each sample. Amplified TCR libraries were sequenced on the Illumina high-throughput platform. Per the original workflow: Clustering and dimensionality reduction were performed using pairwise TCRdist distances among GMM-specific receptors from ex vivo sorted or in vitro expanded T cells. Each clinical repertoire was scored by mean NN-distance, the average TCRdist to the nearest 10% of tetramer-positive reference sequences. GEM TCR motif frequency was calculated as the fraction of unique TCRs that matched known GEM sequences in V/J usage and CDR3 length. Linear discriminant analysis with leave-one-out cross-validation, implemented in scikit-learn, was used to classify active tuberculosis. In TCRdb, the immuneACCESS table is reduced to in-frame sequences with V and J assigned. These tables do not hold every clone; where another copy was compared, an unresolved V gene accounts for under half, and the others remain unexplained. D and trimming were read from the DNA, whereas the V and J calls and clone size are those reported in that table. The sample table holds fewer than 40,000 clones, of which around 93% were seen once. 2.4% of the sample is in the top ten clones.

Per the publication, the time point label means: new active TB diagnosis, blood taken before or within 7 days of starting treatment. Active tuberculosis patients were HIV-seronegative South African adults aged 18 years or older with a new diagnosis. Active tuberculosis was confirmed by positive sputum smear microscopy and/or positive M. tuberculosis culture. Immunosequencing was performed on unsorted cryopreserved PBMC, with 90,000 to 100,000 T cells per clinical donor covered on average. The sample was PBMCs, taken at tuberculosis diagnosis. This TCR was recovered from an adult with tuberculosis. The chain is made from TRBV25-1 and TRBJ2-5; 7 central nucleotides agree with TRBD2. The CDR3 has the sequence CASTRPGGETQYF. The base sequence is TGTGCCAGCACCAGACCGGGGGGAGAGACCCAGTACTTC.